Listed below are T cell receptor beta chains from one sample, sequenced in a study of T cells in Graves' hyperthyroidism and ophthalmopathy. TCRdb analysed the multiplex PCR reads with MiXCR anew, one entry per CDR3 protein. The sample lists about 350,000 distinct CDR3 sequences; more than 11% were seen once. The specimen was blood. The receptors here all came from a woman between 25 and 40 years old with Graves' hyperthyroidism. Each CDR3 is given with its conserved first and last residue. A D gene is named only where the DNA matches it firmly. The size field is filled for only some rows; it gives once, few, many or a size class.

D: TRBD2
V: TRBV20-1
J: TRBJ2-1
size: few
DNA: TGCAGTGCTAGGAGACTAGCGGATAGGAGCTCCTACAATGAGCAGTTCTTC
CDR3: CSARRLADRSSYNEQFF

D: NA
V: TRBV20-1
J: TRBJ2-5
size: NA
DNA: TGCAGTGCTCCAGTCCAGGGGCAAGAGACCCAGTACTTC
CDR3: CSAPVQGQETQYF

D: NA
V: TRBV2
J: TRBJ1-1
size: many
DNA: TGTGCCAGCAGTGCGGGAGGTAGCGGGAACACTGAAGCTTTCTTT
CDR3: CASSAGGSGNTEAFF

D: TRBD2
V: TRBV27
J: TRBJ2-7
size: many
DNA: TGTGCCAGCAGTTTATCCGGGACTAACGAGCAGTACTTC
CDR3: CASSLSGTNEQYF

D: TRBD1
V: TRBV28
J: TRBJ1-2
size: many
DNA: TGTGCCAGCAGTGGGGCCGGGACAGGGCTATTTGGCTACACCTTC
CDR3: CASSGAGTGLFGYTF

D: NA
V: TRBV5-5
J: TRBJ1-1
size: few
DNA: TGTGCCAGCAGCTCCAAGCTCGGGGGGAATACTGAAGCTTTCTTT
CDR3: CASSSKLGGNTEAFF

D: NA
V: TRBV10-3
J: TRBJ2-3
size: many
DNA: TGTGCCATCGCAAACAGGGAGGCAGATACGCAGTATTTT
CDR3: CAIANREADTQYF

D: NA
V: TRBV19
J: TRBJ2-2
size: many
DNA: TGTGCCAGTAGGCAGGGGTTAAACACCGGGGAGCTGTTTTTT
CDR3: CASRQGLNTGELFF

D: NA
V: TRBV7-8
J: TRBJ2-4
size: few
DNA: TGTGCCAGCAGCCCGGGGGACCAGTTGGCCAAAAACATTCAGTACTTC
CDR3: CASSPGDQLAKNIQYF

D: NA
V: TRBV13
J: TRBJ2-4
size: few
DNA: TGTGCCAGCAGCTCGCTACAAGCGTCAGCCAAAAACATTCAGTACTTC
CDR3: CASSSLQASAKNIQYF

D: TRBD1
V: TRBV19
J: TRBJ1-1
size: many
DNA: TGTGCCAGTAGTTCTTGGACAGGTGCGGGTGGCACTGAAGCTTTCTTT
CDR3: CASSSWTGAGGTEAFF

D: TRBD2
V: TRBV7-9
J: TRBJ2-7
size: many
DNA: TGTGCCAGCAGTCAACTAGCGGGAGAAGGCGAGCAGTACTTC
CDR3: CASSQLAGEGEQYF

D: TRBD1
V: TRBV20-1
J: TRBJ1-1
size: many
DNA: TGCAGTGCCCCATTCGACAGGGGTGCTGAAGCTTTCTTT
CDR3: CSAPFDRGAEAFF

D: NA
V: TRBV27
J: TRBJ2-1
size: few
DNA: TGTGCCAGCAGATTGGAGAGGGGCTCCTACAATGAGCAGTTCTTC
CDR3: CASRLERGSYNEQFF

D: TRBD2
V: TRBV11-2
J: TRBJ2-5
size: few
DNA: TGTGCCAGCAGCTTGGGACTAGGCCCGCAAGAGACCCAGTACTTC
CDR3: CASSLGLGPQETQYF

D: TRBD2
V: TRBV4-2
J: TRBJ2-7
size: NA
DNA: TGTGCCAGCAGCCAAGATGGGCTAGCGGGAGGAGTGCAGTACTTC
CDR3: CASSQDGLAGGVQYF

D: NA
V: TRBV6-6
J: TRBJ2-7
size: few
DNA: TGTGCCAGCAGTTACGCAGGGGACGAGCAGTACTTC
CDR3: CASSYAGDEQYF

D: NA
V: TRBV5-1
J: TRBJ1-1
size: few
DNA: TGCGCCAGCAGCCCGCAAGATGGTGTCGGGGTGGTGGACACTGAAGCTTTCTTT
CDR3: CASSPQDGVGVVDTEAFF

D: TRBD2
V: TRBV28
J: TRBJ2-1
size: many
DNA: TGTGCCAGCAGTTTTCTAGCGGCTAACAATGAGCAGTTCTTC
CDR3: CASSFLAANNEQFF

D: TRBD2
V: TRBV5-8
J: TRBJ2-5
size: many
DNA: TGTGCCAGCAGCGTGGGAGCTAGCGGGAGTGGGGAGACCCAGTACTTC
CDR3: CASSVGASGSGETQYF

D: TRBD1
V: TRBV9
J: TRBJ1-3
size: once
DNA: TGTGCCAGCAGCGATGAGGGGGCGCGTGGAAACACCATATATTTT
CDR3: CASSDEGARGNTIYF

D: NA
V: TRBV28
J: TRBJ1-2
size: many
DNA: TGTGCCACCATCCCAGAAGCCTACTATGGCTACACCTTC
CDR3: CATIPEAYYGYTF

D: NA
V: TRBV24-1
J: TRBJ1-2
size: NA
DNA: TGTGCAACCTCCGGCCACGCTAACTATGGCTACACCTTC
CDR3: CATSGHANYGYTF

D: NA
V: TRBV28
J: TRBJ1-2
size: NA
DNA: TGTGCCAGCACCCCGTGGCAGGGTGGGGGATCCTTC
CDR3: CASTPWQGGGSF

D: TRBD2
V: TRBV20-1
J: TRBJ2-7
size: many
DNA: TGCAGTGCTAGAGATGAGATAGCGGGCACCTACGAGCAGTACTTC
CDR3: CSARDEIAGTYEQYF

D: NA
V: TRBV7-8
J: TRBJ2-3
size: many
DNA: TGTGCCAGCAGCTTTGGTCGGGCCGGGGCAGATACGCAGTATTTT
CDR3: CASSFGRAGADTQYF

D: NA
V: TRBV7-4
J: TRBJ1-5
size: NA
DNA: TGTGCCAGCAGCCGGATTGAGCAGGGCGGCAATCAGCCCCAGCATTTT
CDR3: CASSRIEQGGNQPQHF

D: TRBD1
V: TRBV14
J: TRBJ1-4
size: NA
DNA: TGTGCCAGCAGCCAAGAACAGGGGAATGAAAAACTGTTTTTT
CDR3: CASSQEQGNEKLFF

D: TRBD2
V: TRBV11-2
J: TRBJ2-3
size: many
DNA: TGTGCCAGCAGACAAGCGGGAGGTGGCACAGATACGCAGTATTTT
CDR3: CASRQAGGGTDTQYF

D: NA
V: TRBV5-1
J: TRBJ2-3
size: NA
DNA: TGCGCCAGCAGCCCCCGGGGCGGAATCACAGATACGCAGTATTTT
CDR3: CASSPRGGITDTQYF

D: NA
V: TRBV7-8
J: TRBJ1-5
size: many
DNA: TGTGCCAGCAGCTACCGTCGGGCGGGCGCTGAGCCCCAGCATTTT
CDR3: CASSYRRAGAEPQHF

D: NA
V: TRBV7-6
J: TRBJ1-1
size: many
DNA: TGTGCCAGCAGCTTAGTCTGGGGATCGGACACTGAAGCTTTCTTT
CDR3: CASSLVWGSDTEAFF

D: NA
V: TRBV10-3
J: TRBJ2-5
size: many
DNA: TGTGCCATCAGGGACCACAGGGACGGAGAGACCCAGTACTTC
CDR3: CAIRDHRDGETQYF